The 9 T cell receptor beta chains in this list originate from one sample, sequenced in a study of circulating tumor DNA in untreated peripheral T-cell lymphoma. Using immunoSEQ multiplex PCR, the repertoire was profiled, and TCRdb retains in-frame clones only, with some absent. The repertoire holds 7,000 or so clones, approximately 72% seen once, with 16% in the top ten. Sequencing was performed on tumor tissue. The receptors come from a human donor with peripheral T-cell lymphoma.

The chain links TRBV9 to TRBJ2-1; 8 nucleotides line up with TRBD2. V shed 3 bases, J shed 0 bases, and the junction held 11 bases outside the gene matches. The V gene's germline CDR1 is SGDLS and CDR2 YYNGEE. There are 18 residues in the CDR3. The CDR3 DNA is TGTGCCAGCAGCGGGGCTAGCGGGTTTCAAAGCTCCTACAATGAGCAGTTCTTC. It encodes CASSGASGFQSSYNEQFF.

The chain recombines TRBV19 with TRBJ1-5, with unresolved D. The V end was cut by 3 bases, the J end by 7 bases, with 10 bases between. CDR3 length: 13 residues. CDR1 and CDR2 from the germline V gene are LNHDA and SQIVND (reference sequence). CDR3 sequence: CASSITPDQPQHF. CDR3 sequence (DNA): TGTGCCAGTAGTATCACCCCGGACCAGCCCCAGCATTTT.

This clone occurred a few times. V gene TRBV30 combines with J gene TRBJ2-7; TRBD1 is a possible D gene (6 bases). CDR1 is GTSNPN and CDR2 is SVGIG in the germline V gene (reference sequence). Trimming pared 0 bases from V and 2 bases from J, leaving 8 bases between. The CDR3 loop spans 13 amino acids. The CDR3 nucleotides are TGTGCCTGGAGTGTGGGGGCTACCTACGAGCAGTACTTC. Its translation is CAWSVGATYEQYF.

The chain uses TRBV6-1 and TRBJ1-2, with TRBD1 matching 8 bases. V lost 0 bases to trimming and J lost 4 bases; unmatched junction nucleotides: 7. The CDR3 spans 16 residues. CDR1 and CDR2 (germline): MNHNS, SASEGT. CDR3 residues: CASSEAARGHGYGYTF. CDR3 nucleotide sequence: TGTGCCAGCAGTGAAGCGGCCAGGGGGCATGGCTATGGCTACACCTTC.

This chain uses TRBV5-1 with TRBJ2-7; D may match TRBD1 or TRBD2 (5 bases each). Trimming shortened V by 6 bases and J by 0 bases, and 13 bases separated the two germline ends. The V gene's germline CDR1 is SGHRS and CDR2 YFSETQ. The CDR3 runs to 14 residues. CDR3 in DNA: TGCGCCAGCATCATCGGGACGTACTCCTACGAGCAGTACTTC. It yields the protein CASIIGTYSYEQYF.

This clone was detected only a few times. The rearrangement uses TRBV18 and TRBJ2-3; 10 nucleotides match TRBD2. V shed 0 bases, J shed 5 bases, and the junction held 2 bases outside the gene matches. Germline CDR1 and CDR2: KGHSH and LQKENI. The CDR3 spans 15 residues. This CDR3 reads CASSPPASGGDTQYF. CDR3 DNA sequence: TGTGCCAGCTCACCACCGGCTAGCGGGGGAGATACGCAGTATTTT.

By share of the sample, this clone is medium-sized. This chain connects TRBV18 to TRBJ2-5; TRBD1 matches at 8 bases. From germline, CDR1 is KGHSH and CDR2 LQKENI. The CDR3 totals 17 residues. V was pared by 4 bases and J by 5 bases, with 15 bases of the junction left unmatched. The CDR3 DNA follows: TGTGCCAGCTCACTGAAAGATGCCAAGACAGGGGTTGAGACCCAGTACTTC. Translating gives CASSLKDAKTGVETQYF.

By share, this clone ranks as medium-sized (0.01 to 0.1%). CDR3 sequence (DNA): TGTGCCACCAGAAAAGGACTGGGCGCGGGGCCTAATCAGCCCCAGCATTTT. As protein: CATRKGLGAGPNQPQHF. The genes are TRBV15 and TRBJ1-5; a weak D match, TRBD1 (5 bases). The CDR3 sequence is 17 residues long. V dropped 6 bases and J dropped 4 bases, with 22 bases sitting between them. Germline CDR1 and CDR2: LNHNV and YYDKDF (reference sequence). Variable domain in full (rest from reference TRBV15 and TRBJ1-5): DAMVIQNPRYQVTQFGKPVTLSCSQTLNHNVMYWYQQKSSQAPKLLFHYYDKDFNNEADTPDNFQSRRPNTSFCFLDIRSPGLGDTAMYLCATRKGLGAGPNQPQHFGDGTRLSIL.

For the CDR3, the DNA is TGCACCAGCAGCCAGGAGCGGGAGGGCCTTGAGACCCAGTACTTC. The encoded protein is CTSSQEREGLETQYF. The chain has TRBV1 and TRBJ2-5; no DNA check was done on the table's D call, TRBD2. TRBV1 is a listed pseudogene. This CDR3 contains 15 residues.